The sequence of this T cell receptor (beta chain) was determined in a study of Ad26.COV2.S vaccination and SARS-CoV-2 variants. Treatment given: around 19 received Ad26.COV2.S at low or high dose, single or two shots; roughly five received placebo; per-sample allocation not given. It was on day 63 after the first vaccine or placebo injection that samples were taken. The repertoire was sequenced with immunoSEQ multiplex PCR; TCRdb's copy has only in-frame clones and lacks some. The data show hundreds of thousands of clones, less than 90% seen once. From germline, CDR1 is MNHEY and CDR2 SVGAGI. CDR3 length: 15 amino acids. Trimming cost V 5 bases and J 0 bases; bases outside gene matches: 5.

V and J are TRBV6-5 and TRBJ2-7, with TRBD1 matching over 9 bases. The sequence was collected from a person between 18 and 65 years old who received the Ad26.COV2.S COVID-19 vaccine or a placebo. Source: peripheral blood, taken in a trial of Ad26.COV2.S vaccine versus placebo. The CDR3 spells CASSRTGVISYEQYF. In DNA, the CDR3 is TGTGCCAGCAGTCGGACAGGGGTCATCTCCTACGAGCAGTACTTC.